The rows below give T cell receptor beta chains drawn from one sample of a study of T-cell reconstitution after alpha-beta-depleted transplantation in children. TCRdb used MiXCR to reprocess the PCR reads, holding one entry per CDR3 protein. The table records roughly 670,000 distinct CDR3 sequences, 13% of them present only once. The sample consisted of PBMCs, taken before TCRalphabeta/CD19-depleted stem cell transplant. These receptors were obtained from a girl aged 2-10 years with congenital amegakaryocytic thrombocytopenia, due to receive a stem cell transplant. Each CDR3 is given with its conserved first and last residue. D genes are given only for firm matches. The listing skips clone size in some rows; elsewhere it reads once, few, many or a size class.

clone_size d_call j_call v_call cdr3_nt cdr3_aa
many . TRBJ2-1 TRBV21-1 TGTGCCAGCAGCAAAGTGAGGCTAGCGGCCTACAATGAGCAGTTCTTC CASSKVRLAAYNEQFF
many . TRBJ1-5 TRBV20-1 TGCAGTGCTAGCGCGGGGGAAGTCGGCAATCAGCCCCAGCATTTT CSASAGEVGNQPQHF
once . TRBJ2-1 TRBV5-1 TGCGCCAGCAGCTTGGAGGAAATGCTGGTCTTC CASSLEEMLVF
. . TRBJ1-1 TRBV15 TGTGCCACCAGCGGACAGCGGAACACTGAAGCTTTCTTT CATSGQRNTEAFF
few . TRBJ2-3 TRBV7-9 TGTGCCAGCAGCTCCCCCAGCGGGTATAGCACAGATACGCAGTATTTT CASSSPSGYSTDTQYF
many TRBD2 TRBJ2-3 TRBV6-1 TGTGCCAGCAGCCGCGGACTAGCGGGATTAGATACGCAGTATTTT CASSRGLAGLDTQYF
many . TRBJ2-2 TRBV29-1 TGCAGCGTCCTGATAGAACTAGCAGCCACCGGGGAGCTGTTTTTT CSVLIELAATGELFF
. . TRBJ2-7 TRBV4-1 TGCGCCAGCAGCCAAGGGGGCACTCCCCTCGAGCAGTACTTC CASSQGGTPLEQYF
many . TRBJ2-2 TRBV20-1 TGCAGTGCTAGAGAGGACAGTGTCGGGGAGCTGTTTTTT CSAREDSVGELFF
many TRBD1 TRBJ2-5 TRBV12-3/TRBV12-4 TGTGCCAGTGGACAGGAAGAGACCCAGTACTTC CASGQEETQYF
. TRBD2 TRBJ2-3 TRBV18 TGTGCCAGCTCAAATACCGGGACTAGCGGACCAGATACGCAGTATTTT CASSNTGTSGPDTQYF
few . TRBJ2-7 TRBV29-1 TGCAGCGTCCTCACAGGGTCCCACGACGAGCAGTACTTC CSVLTGSHDEQYF
. . TRBJ2-7 TRBV29-1 TGCAGCGTTGAACTCCCAGGAACCTCCCACTACGAGCAGTACTTC CSVELPGTSHYEQYF
many . TRBJ1-1 TRBV28 TGTGCCAGCAGCAGCACAGGGTTGGGAGCTTTCTTT CASSSTGLGAFF
. . TRBJ1-4 TRBV3-1 TGTGCCAGCAGCCGACAATCAACTAATGAAAAACTGTTTTTT CASSRQSTNEKLFF
many TRBD1 TRBJ2-3 TRBV29-1 TGCAGCGTTATTAGAGGGGACAGGGCCACAGATACGCAGTATTTT CSVIRGDRATDTQYF
. . TRBJ2-5 TRBV29-1 TGCAGCGTTGGCCAGCGGGTCCAAGAGACCCAGTACTTC CSVGQRVQETQYF
. . TRBJ2-7 TRBV20-1 TGCAGTGCTAGGAGCGGACGGTTATCGGGCGAGCAGTACTTC CSARSGRLSGEQYF
many . TRBJ2-5 TRBV12-5 TGTGCTAGTGGTTTGGGGACCAGGGATGGAGAGACCCAGTACTTC CASGLGTRDGETQYF
many . TRBJ2-2 TRBV29-1 TGCAGCGTTGACAGGGAGGACACCGGGGAGCTGTTTTTT CSVDREDTGELFF
many . TRBJ2-1 TRBV14 TGTGCCAGCAGTACAGCGAATGAGCAGTTCTTC CASSTANEQFF
. . TRBJ2-7 TRBV7-8 TGTGCCAGCAGCTTTATCCCGACGATCTACGAGCAGTACTTC CASSFIPTIYEQYF
many TRBD2 TRBJ2-1 TRBV7-8 TGTGCCAGCAGGGCTACTAGCGGGAGTGGGAATGAGCAGTTCTTC CASRATSGSGNEQFF
. . TRBJ2-7 TRBV28 TGTGCCAGCAGAAACCAGTGGTACGAGCAGTACTTC CASRNQWYEQYF
many . TRBJ2-2 TRBV3-1 TGTGCCAGCAGCTTCATTGGCGGACCCGGGGAGCTGTTTTTT CASSFIGGPGELFF
many . TRBJ1-1 TRBV20-1 TGCAGTGCGGAACAGGGCGGCACTGAAGCTTTCTTT CSAEQGGTEAFF